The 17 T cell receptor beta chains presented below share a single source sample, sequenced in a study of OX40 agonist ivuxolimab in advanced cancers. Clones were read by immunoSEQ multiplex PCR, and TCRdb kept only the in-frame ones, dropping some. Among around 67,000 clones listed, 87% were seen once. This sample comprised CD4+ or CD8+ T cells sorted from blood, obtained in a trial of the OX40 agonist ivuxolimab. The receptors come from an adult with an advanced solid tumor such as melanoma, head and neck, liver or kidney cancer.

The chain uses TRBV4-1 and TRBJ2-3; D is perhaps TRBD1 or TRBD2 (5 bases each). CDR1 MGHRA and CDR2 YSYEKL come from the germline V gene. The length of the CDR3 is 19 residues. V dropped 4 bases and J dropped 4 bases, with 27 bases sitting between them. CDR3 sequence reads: CASSPRLGDSAVPPDTQYF. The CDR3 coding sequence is TGCGCCAGCAGCCCAAGATTGGGAGACAGCGCAGTTCCCCCAGATACGCAGTATTTT.

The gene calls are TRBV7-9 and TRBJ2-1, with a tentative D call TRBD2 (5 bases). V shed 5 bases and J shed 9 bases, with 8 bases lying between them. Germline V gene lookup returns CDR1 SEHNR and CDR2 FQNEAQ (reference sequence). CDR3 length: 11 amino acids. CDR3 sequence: CASSALVEQFF. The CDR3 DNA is TGTGCCAGCAGCGCACTAGTTGAGCAGTTCTTC.

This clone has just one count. CDR3 nucleotides: TGTGCCAGCAGCTTCTCCCGGGGGGTCGGGTATGGCTACACCTTC. Amino acid sequence: CASSFSRGVGYGYTF. The rearrangement links TRBV11-2 to TRBJ1-2, with TRBD1 as a possible D gene (5 bases). The germline V gene has CDR1 SGHAT and CDR2 FQNNGV. This CDR3 has 15 amino acids. The germline V and J ends were trimmed by 3 bases and 5 bases, with 16 bases remaining between them. The whole variable domain, remainder taken from reference TRBV11-2 and TRBJ1-2, is EAGVAQSPRYKIIEKRQSVAFWCNPISGHATLYWYQQILGQGPKLLIQFQNNGVVDDSQLPKDRFSAERLKGVDSTLKIQPAKLEDSAVYLCASSFSRGVGYGYTFGSGTRLTVV.

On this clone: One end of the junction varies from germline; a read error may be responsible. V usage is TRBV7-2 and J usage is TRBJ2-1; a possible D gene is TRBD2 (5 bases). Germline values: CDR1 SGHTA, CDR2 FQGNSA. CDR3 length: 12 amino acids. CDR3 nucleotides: TGTGCCAGCAGCGTCGTACTAGGGCTGCTAATCTTC. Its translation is CASSVVLGLLIF.

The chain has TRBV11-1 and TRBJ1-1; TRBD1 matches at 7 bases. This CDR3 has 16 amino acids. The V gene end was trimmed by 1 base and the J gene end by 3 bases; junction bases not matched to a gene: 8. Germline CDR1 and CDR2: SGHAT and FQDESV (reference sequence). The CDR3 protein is CASSLDGRGFYTEAFF. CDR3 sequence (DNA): TGTGCCAGCAGCTTAGATGGCAGGGGGTTCTACACTGAAGCTTTCTTT.

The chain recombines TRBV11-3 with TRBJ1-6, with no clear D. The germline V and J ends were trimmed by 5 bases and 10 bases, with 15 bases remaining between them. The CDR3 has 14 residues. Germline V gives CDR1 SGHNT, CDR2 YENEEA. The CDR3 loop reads CASSLGGVASPLHF. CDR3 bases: TGTGCCAGCAGCCTGGGCGGGGTAGCGTCACCCCTCCACTTT.

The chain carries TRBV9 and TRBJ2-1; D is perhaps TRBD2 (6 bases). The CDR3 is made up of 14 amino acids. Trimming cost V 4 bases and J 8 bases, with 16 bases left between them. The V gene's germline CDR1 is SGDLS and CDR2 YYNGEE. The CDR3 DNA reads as TGTGCCAGCAGCCCTCAGACTAGTAACTATGAGCAGTTCTTC. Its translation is CASSPQTSNYEQFF.

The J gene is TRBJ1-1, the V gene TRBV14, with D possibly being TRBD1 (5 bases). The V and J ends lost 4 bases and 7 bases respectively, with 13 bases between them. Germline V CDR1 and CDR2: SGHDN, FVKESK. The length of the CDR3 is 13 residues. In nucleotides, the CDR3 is TGTGCCAGCAGCCCACGCCGCGACAGTGAAGCTTTCTTT. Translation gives CASSPRRDSEAFF.

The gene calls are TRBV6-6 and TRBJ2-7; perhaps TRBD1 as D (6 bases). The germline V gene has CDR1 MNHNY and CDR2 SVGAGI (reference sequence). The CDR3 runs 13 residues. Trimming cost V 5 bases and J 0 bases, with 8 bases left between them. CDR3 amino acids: CASSRQDSYEQYF. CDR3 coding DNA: TGTGCCAGCAGTCGACAGGACTCCTACGAGCAGTACTTC.

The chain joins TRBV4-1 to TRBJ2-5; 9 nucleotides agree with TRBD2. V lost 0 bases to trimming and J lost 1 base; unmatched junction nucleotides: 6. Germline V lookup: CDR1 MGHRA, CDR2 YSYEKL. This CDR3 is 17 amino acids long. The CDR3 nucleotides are TGCGCCAGCAGCCAAGATAGGAATAGCGGGAGCCAAGAGACCCAGTACTTC. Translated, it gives CASSQDRNSGSQETQYF.

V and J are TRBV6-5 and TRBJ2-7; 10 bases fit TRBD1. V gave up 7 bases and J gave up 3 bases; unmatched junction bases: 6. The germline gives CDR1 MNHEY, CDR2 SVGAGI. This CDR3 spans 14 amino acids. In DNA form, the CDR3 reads TGTGCCAGCACCAGGGACAGGGGTTACTACGAGCAGTACTTC. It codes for CASTRDRGYYEQYF.

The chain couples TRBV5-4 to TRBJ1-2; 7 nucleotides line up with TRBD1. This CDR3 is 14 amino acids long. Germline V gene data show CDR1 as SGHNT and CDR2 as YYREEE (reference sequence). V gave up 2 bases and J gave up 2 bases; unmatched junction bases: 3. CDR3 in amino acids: CASSFPTGNYGYTF. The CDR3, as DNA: TGTGCCAGCAGCTTTCCGACAGGGAACTATGGCTACACCTTC.

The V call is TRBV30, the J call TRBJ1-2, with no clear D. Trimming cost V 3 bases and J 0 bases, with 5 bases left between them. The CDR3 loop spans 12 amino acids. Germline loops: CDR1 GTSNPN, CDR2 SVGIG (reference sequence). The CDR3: CAWSGTNYGYTF. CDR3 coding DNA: TGTGCCTGGAGCGGGACTAACTATGGCTACACCTTC.

Here the CDR3 reads CASRLDRPPYEQYF. The CDR3 DNA is TGTGCCAGCAGGCTAGACAGGCCCCCCTACGAGCAGTACTTC. This chain uses TRBV28 with TRBJ2-7; tentative D call: TRBD1 (6 bases). This CDR3 has 14 amino acids. V lost 6 bases and J lost 2, with 14 bases in between. CDR1 is MDHEN and CDR2 is SYDVKM in the germline V gene.

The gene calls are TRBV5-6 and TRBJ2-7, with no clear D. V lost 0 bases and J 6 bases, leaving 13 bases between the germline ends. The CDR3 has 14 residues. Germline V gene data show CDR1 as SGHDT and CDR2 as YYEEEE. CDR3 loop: CASSLVEEYGEQYF. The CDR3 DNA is TGTGCCAGCAGCTTGGTTGAGGAGTATGGCGAGCAGTACTTC. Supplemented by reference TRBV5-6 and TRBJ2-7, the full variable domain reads DAGVTQSPTHLIKTRGQQVTLRCSPKSGHDTVSWYQQALGQGPQFIFQYYEEEERQRGNFPDRFSGHQFPNYSSELNVNALLLGDSALYLCASSLVEEYGEQYFGPGTRLTVT.

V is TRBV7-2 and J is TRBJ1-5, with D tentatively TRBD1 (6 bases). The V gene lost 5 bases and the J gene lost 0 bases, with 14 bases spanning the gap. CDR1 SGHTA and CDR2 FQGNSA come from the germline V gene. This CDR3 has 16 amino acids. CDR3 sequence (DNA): TGTGCCAGCAGCCTCAGGGGAGTCTCTAGCAATCAGCCCCAGCATTTT. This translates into CASSLRGVSSNQPQHF.

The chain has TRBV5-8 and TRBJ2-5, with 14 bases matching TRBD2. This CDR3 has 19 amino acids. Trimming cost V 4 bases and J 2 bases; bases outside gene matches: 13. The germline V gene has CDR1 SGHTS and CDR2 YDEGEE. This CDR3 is CASSLFRGLAGVTQETQYF. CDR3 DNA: TGTGCCAGCAGCCTATTCCGGGGACTAGCGGGGGTAACTCAAGAGACCCAGTACTTC.